A single sample is the source of the 8 T cell receptor beta chains below, sequenced in a study of cytomegalovirus exposure and HLA in healthy donors. Primers for the PCR totalled 60 Vbeta and 13 Jbeta. Generated by immunoSEQ multiplex PCR, the TCRdb table keeps only in-frame clones and is missing some. The sample contains some 200,000 clones, about 84% of which appear only once. The sample comprised PBMCs. These receptors were collected from a man aged 50 to 59 in good health and CMV-seronegative.

The gene calls are TRBV7-9 and TRBJ2-5; maybe TRBD2 (6 bases). The CDR3 spans 14 residues. The V and J ends lost 5 bases and 1 base respectively, with 11 bases between them. Germline loops: CDR1 SEHNR, CDR2 FQNEAQ (reference sequence). The CDR3 DNA is TGTGCCAGCAGCCTAGGGACTGTCCAAGAGACCCAGTACTTC. It yields the protein CASSLGTVQETQYF.

The CDR3 region has the DNA TGTGCCAGCAGCCAGGGACATGGGAATTCACCCCTCCACTTT. Translated, it gives CASSQGHGNSPLHF. The gene calls are TRBV9 and TRBJ1-6, with a tentative D call TRBD1 (6 bases). The CDR3 has 14 residues. Germline CDR1 is SGDLS and CDR2 is YYNGEE. V lost 4 bases, J lost 7 bases, and 12 bases lay in between.

The chain joins TRBV9 to TRBJ1-6, with TRBD1 identical over 7 bases. The germline V gene encodes CDR1 SGDLS and CDR2 YYNGEE. Trimming removed 0 bases from V and 7 bases from J; junction bases left unmatched: 7. The CDR3 loop spans 16 amino acids. DNA for the CDR3: TGTGCCAGCAGCGTAGCGGGTGGGACAGCCAATTCACCCCTCCACTTT. It encodes CASSVAGGTANSPLHF.

This clone was observed a few times. The chain uses TRBV5-1 and TRBJ2-3; possible D gene TRBD2, 7 bases. Trimming left V 0 bases short and J 6 bases short, with 11 bases between. This CDR3 is built from 14 residues. The germline V gene has CDR1 SGHRS and CDR2 YFSETQ. The CDR3 nucleotides read TGCGCCAGCAGCTTGGGCGGGGGCCCCGATACGCAGTATTTT. Residues: CASSLGGGPDTQYF.

This rearrangement joins TRBV19 to TRBJ2-6, with D hard to call. The CDR3 consists of 10 residues. Per germline, CDR1 LNHDA and CDR2 SQIVND (reference sequence). In nucleotides, the CDR3 is TGTTCCGCTGGGGCCAACGTCCTGACTTTC. Its protein is CSAGANVLTF.

The chain recombines TRBV4-1 with TRBJ1-6; D is unresolved. Deletions cut 4 bases from V and 0 bases from J, with 19 bases between. The CDR3 is 19 residues long. Per the germline V gene, CDR1 is MGHRA and CDR2 is YSYEKL. CDR3 sequence: CASSPQIPMLSSYNSPLHF. DNA of the CDR3: TGCGCCAGCAGCCCCCAAATTCCTATGTTAAGCTCCTATAATTCACCCCTCCACTTT.

This clone was detected once. Other DNA sequences in this specimen translate into the identical CDR3. The chain joins TRBV7-2 to TRBJ2-3; 7 bases line up with TRBD2. The CDR3 has 15 amino acids. Germline values: CDR1 SGHTA, CDR2 FQGNSA. V shed 1 base and J 1 base; nucleotides not matched to a gene: 2. Written as DNA, the CDR3 is TGTGCCAGCAGCTTAGTTGGGGGGGGCACAGATACGCAGTATTTT. It is translated as CASSLVGGGTDTQYF.

V usage is TRBV6-5 and J usage is TRBJ1-3, with TRBD1 identical over 8 bases. The CDR3 has 15 amino acids. The trim removed 6 bases at V and 4 bases at J, leaving 8 bases unmatched. Germline V CDR1 and CDR2: MNHEY, SVGAGI. CDR3 sequence: CASSSGGALGNTIYF. The CDR3 region has the DNA TGTGCCAGCAGCTCAGGGGGCGCATTAGGAAACACCATATATTTT.